This T cell receptor beta chain emerged from a study of CD8 T cells in Susac syndrome. There are 15 residues in the CDR3. Germline V gene sequence: CDR1 SGDLS, CDR2 YYNGEE. With 0 bases removed from V and 1 base from J, the gap between germline ends came to 9 bases. RNA totalling roughly 0.45 to 1 ug underwent reverse transcription with random hexamers. The CDR3 of TCR beta was amplified by immunoSEQ multiplex PCR across 54 Vbeta and 13 Jbeta. One entry per CDR3 protein, called by TCRdb with MiXCR from the immunoSEQ multiplex PCR reads. The sample lists about 150,000 distinct CDR3 sequences, approximately 95% seen once, with roughly 0.15% in the top ten.

The clonotype originates from a human donor with Susac syndrome. The gene calls are TRBV9 and TRBJ2-3, with D hard to call. The sequenced sample was CD4+ T cells from PBMCs. CDR3 sequence reads: CASSVARSGTDTQYF. CDR3 DNA sequence: TGTGCCAGCAGCGTAGCGAGGTCAGGCACAGATACGCAGTATTTT.